These 29 T cell receptor beta chains share one sample of origin, sequenced in a study of identical twins. MiXCR, applied by TCRdb to the 5' RACE reads, yields one record per CDR3 protein. The data show some 590,000 distinct CDR3 sequences, roughly 9.5% seen once. The same sample was also studied in work on yellow fever vaccine responses in identical twins.

The specimen was PBMCs. The receptors come from a woman aged 18 to 35 in good health.

This chain connects TRBV20-1 to TRBJ1-2, with TRBD1 matching over 7 bases. J gave up 4 bases and V 0 bases, and 5 bases lay outside the gene matches. The CDR3 spans 14 residues. The germline CDR1 and CDR2 sequences are DFQATT and SNEGSKA (reference sequence). The CDR3 protein is CSARDGRQGYGYTF. The CDR3 nucleotides read TGCAGTGCTAGAGATGGTAGACAGGGCTATGGCTACACCTTC.

This clonotype was counted at least ten times. The rearrangement uses TRBV7-2 and TRBJ2-5, with TRBD2 identical over 10 bases. With V trimmed by 3 bases and J by 3 bases, 1 base remained unmatched. This CDR3 region has 14 residues. CDR1 SGHTA and CDR2 FQGNSA come from the germline V gene. The CDR3 DNA is TGTGCCAGCAGCTTCGGACTAGCGGAAGAGACCCAGTACTTC. This encodes CASSFGLAEETQYF.

This clonotype was counted ten times or more. The genes are TRBV7-9 and TRBJ2-7, with D maybe TRBD1 (6 bases). The ends were cut back, 1 base at V and 3 bases at J, with 7 bases in the middle. Germline loops: CDR1 SEHNR, CDR2 FQNEAQ (reference sequence). The CDR3 is made up of 13 amino acids. CDR3 loop: CASSLGTVYEQYF. The CDR3 nucleotides are TGTGCCAGCAGCTTAGGGACAGTCTACGAGCAGTACTTC.

The chain has TRBV2 and TRBJ2-7; 7 nucleotides agree with TRBD1. Trimming removed 4 bases from V and 3 bases from J; junction bases left unmatched: 6. The CDR3 is 14 amino acids. CDR1 SNHLY and CDR2 FYNNEI come from the germline V gene. The chain's CDR3 is CASSAGTELYEQYF. The CDR3 nucleotides are TGTGCCAGCAGTGCCGGGACAGAACTCTACGAGCAGTACTTC.

The DNA of the CDR3 is TGCAGTGCTAGAGAGGGCTGGAGGAACACCGGGGAGCTGTTTTTT. This gives the protein CSAREGWRNTGELFF. This sequence joins TRBV20-1 and TRBJ2-2, with D hard to call. CDR1 and CDR2 from the germline V gene are DFQATT and SNEGSKA (reference sequence). With 0 bases removed from V and 1 base from J, the gap between germline ends came to 9 bases. The length of the CDR3 is 15 residues.

This chain connects TRBV5-5 to TRBJ2-1; D is unresolved. Germline CDR1 is SGHKS and CDR2 is YYEKEE (reference sequence). This CDR3 comprises 15 residues. V dropped 4 bases and J dropped 10 bases, with 21 bases sitting between them. The CDR3 nucleotides are TGTGCCAGCAGCACGACCGGGCACCCCCGTGGGGAGCAGTTCTTC. Amino acid sequence: CASSTTGHPRGEQFF.

This clonotype was detected a few times. This sequence joins TRBV6-2 or TRBV6-3 and TRBJ2-7; D may be TRBD2 (6 bases). Germline V gives CDR1 MNHEY, CDR2 SVGEGT. The CDR3 is 17 residues long. V was cut by 1 base and J by 2 bases, with 18 bases left in between. Written as DNA, the CDR3 is TGTGCCAGCAGTTACTTTCTGGTGTTAGCGGAAACCTACGAGCAGTACTTC. Its protein is CASSYFLVLAETYEQYF.

This clonotype was seen a few times. The CDR3 reads CASSPRTRGDTQYF. The CDR3 DNA reads TGTGCCAGCAGCCCCCGGACCCGGGGGGATACGCAGTATTTT. V usage is TRBV11-2 and J usage is TRBJ2-3, with a possible D match to TRBD2 (6 bases). The CDR3 spans 14 residues. The V gene lost 5 bases and the J gene lost 6 bases, with 15 bases spanning the gap. Germline V CDR1 and CDR2: SGHAT, FQNNGV.

Details on this clonotype: This may be a read error, as it is one base from a much larger clone. The gene calls are TRBV7-9 and TRBJ1-1; D not resolved. Between the trimmed V and J ends, which lost 3 bases and 12 bases, there was a span of 14 bases. There are 12 residues in the CDR3. The germline gives CDR1 SEHNR, CDR2 FQNEAQ (reference sequence). CDR3 sequence reads: CASSLGIDRPFF. The CDR3 DNA follows: TGTGCCAGCAGCTTGGGGATTGATCGGCCTTTCTTT.

This clonotype occurred many times. CDR3 DNA sequence: TGTGCCATCAGTGGGTCACTGACAGGATCCGCAGCCTACGAGCAGTACTTC. Amino acids: CAISGSLTGSAAYEQYF. The chain uses TRBV10-3 and TRBJ2-7; a weak D match, TRBD1 (6 bases). The CDR3 is 17 amino acids. Germline loops: CDR1 ENHRY, CDR2 SYGVKD. The V end lost 4 bases, the J end lost 2 bases, and 21 bases lay between the germline ends.

Note on this clonotype: A clone one base away is much larger, so this may be a read error. This sequence joins TRBV12-3 or TRBV12-4 and TRBJ2-1, with a tentative D call TRBD1 (6 bases). The CDR3 is made up of 19 amino acids. The CDR3 region has the DNA TGTGCCTGCAGTTTAGCGCTAGGGGGTGCCCCTAGCTCCTACAATGAGCAGTTCTTC. Translating gives CACSLALGGAPSSYNEQFF.

This clonotype was detected a few times. The chain is built from TRBV4-2 and TRBJ2-7; 11 bases are a match to TRBD2. The CDR3 contains 15 residues. V dropped 2 bases and J dropped 6; count of bases not matched to a gene: 6. CDR1 and CDR2 from the germline V gene are LGHNA and YNFKEQ. The CDR3 loop reads CASSQSGLAVGEQYF. DNA for the CDR3: TGTGCCAGCAGCCAATCGGGACTAGCGGTCGGCGAGCAGTACTTC.

The table lists this clonotype with many counts. The rearrangement uses TRBV10-3 and TRBJ2-5; D is perhaps TRBD1 (5 bases). The CDR3 loop spans 15 amino acids. V was pared by 6 bases and J by 4 bases, with 18 bases between. In germline, CDR1 is ENHRY, CDR2 SYGVKD. The CDR3 DNA reads as TGTGCCATCAGCCTGGAGACAGTCCCGGGAGAGACCCAGTACTTC. Its protein product is CAISLETVPGETQYF.

This clonotype showed up many times. The chain employs TRBV19 and TRBJ2-6; D not certain. V was trimmed by 8 bases and J by 1 base, leaving 6 bases between them. This CDR3 spans 13 amino acids. The germline V gene encodes CDR1 LNHDA and CDR2 SQIVND (reference sequence). The CDR3 region is CASVQSGANVLTF. CDR3 in DNA: TGTGCCAGTGTACAGTCTGGGGCCAACGTCCTGACTTTC.

The CDR3 reads CASSQDLTGLFYEQYF. CDR3 nucleotides: TGCGCCAGCAGCCAAGACTTGACAGGGCTATTCTACGAGCAGTACTTC. This chain links TRBV4-3 with TRBJ2-7, with TRBD1 matching 7 bases. V trimming: 0 bases; J trimming: 3 bases; junction bases outside the gene matches: 8. CDR1 and CDR2 (germline): LGHNA, YSLEER. This CDR3 has 16 residues.

There are a few counts of this clonotype. The chain recombines TRBV12-3 or TRBV12-4 with TRBJ1-5, with TRBD1 matching 8 bases. Trimming removed 7 bases from V and 5 bases from J; junction bases left unmatched: 16. This CDR3 has 17 residues. The CDR3 loop is CASTFWTGSISDQPQHF. CDR3 bases: TGTGCCAGCACCTTCTGGACAGGGTCTATTAGTGATCAGCCCCAGCATTTT.

This sequence joins TRBV11-1 and TRBJ2-5, with D unclear. There are 11 residues in the CDR3. V was clipped by 4 bases and J by 10 bases, with 10 bases between them. The V gene's germline CDR1 is SGHAT and CDR2 FQDESV (reference sequence). In nucleotides, the CDR3 is TGTGCCAGCAGCTCCGGGTTAGGCCAGTACTTC. It specifies CASSSGLGQYF.

The chain links TRBV5-5 to TRBJ2-2, with TRBD2 matching over 9 bases. From germline, CDR1 is SGHKS and CDR2 YYEKEE (reference sequence). The J segment lost 2 bases and the V segment lost 1 base, leaving 3 bases of the junction unmatched. The CDR3 sequence is 16 residues long. CDR3 nucleotides: TGTGCCAGCAGCTTGCAGACTAGCGGAAACACCGGGGAGCTGTTTTTT. The encoded protein is CASSLQTSGNTGELFF. Full variable domain (remainder filled in from reference TRBV5-5 and TRBJ2-2): DAGVTQSPTHLIKTRGQQVTLRCSPISGHKSVSWYQQVLGQGPQFIFQYYEKEERGRGNFPDRFSARQFPNYSSELNVNALLLGDSALYLCASSLQTSGNTGELFFGEGSRLTVL.

This chain joins TRBV4-1 and TRBJ2-7, with 8 positions matching TRBD1. The CDR3 is made up of 15 amino acids. The germline V gene encodes CDR1 MGHRA and CDR2 YSYEKL. V shed 3 bases and J 4 bases; nucleotides not matched to a gene: 8. CDR3 sequence: CASSHAGQGTYEQYF. CDR3 nucleotide sequence: TGCGCCAGCAGCCACGCTGGACAGGGAACTTACGAGCAGTACTTC.

This clonotype is a singleton in its sample. The chain links TRBV30 to TRBJ2-7; either TRBD1 or TRBD2 may fit D (5 bases each). Germline V gives CDR1 GTSNPN, CDR2 SVGIG (reference sequence). The CDR3 is 16 amino acids. Trimming took 0 bases from V and 5 from J, leaving 20 bases between them. Written as DNA, the CDR3 is TGTGCCTGGAGTGTAAGGCTTGGTATGGTGGGGGACGAGCAGTACTTC. Its translation: CAWSVRLGMVGDEQYF.

This clonotype was detected only a few times. This sequence joins TRBV4-3 and TRBJ2-7; D tentatively reads TRBD1 or TRBD2 (5 bases each). The V and J ends lost 0 bases and 4 bases respectively, with 19 bases between them. CDR1 and CDR2 from the germline V gene are LGHNA and YSLEER. The CDR3 spans 17 residues. The CDR3 coding sequence is TGCGCCAGCAGCCAAGATATGCACCTCCGGGACGGGTACGAGCAGTACTTC. Its translation is CASSQDMHLRDGYEQYF.

V usage is TRBV20-1 and J usage is TRBJ2-7; TRBD1 agrees at 9 bases. The germline V gene has CDR1 DFQATT and CDR2 SNEGSKA (reference sequence). The V and J ends lost 3 bases and 1 base, in that order; junction bases with no gene match: 7. CDR3 length: 15 amino acids. The CDR3 sequence: CSASETGGISYEQYF. The DNA of the CDR3 is TGCAGTGCTAGTGAAACAGGGGGCATTTCCTACGAGCAGTACTTC.

This clonotype has a count of ten or more. CDR3 bases: TGTGCCAGCAGTTTACGTCCACGGGGAAAATACCAAGAGACCCAGTACTTC. It encodes CASSLRPRGKYQETQYF. V and J are TRBV28 and TRBJ2-5, with a weak D call TRBD2 (5 bases). The CDR3 loop spans 17 amino acids. V was cut by 2 bases and J by 0 bases, with 16 bases left in between. Germline V gene sequence: CDR1 MDHEN, CDR2 SYDVKM.

A few counts support this clonotype. This chain links TRBV4-3 with TRBJ2-1; D not resolved. V was shortened by 0 bases and J by 8 bases, with 8 bases between the two germline ends. CDR3 size: 13 residues. Per the germline V gene, CDR1 is LGHNA and CDR2 is YSLEER. The CDR3 coding sequence is TGCGCCAGCAGCCAAGACCACAGTGATGAGCAGTTCTTC. Translation gives CASSQDHSDEQFF.

CDR3: CASSPNWGGHEQYF. The CDR3 DNA sequence: TGTGCCAGCAGCCCAAATTGGGGGGGCCACGAGCAGTACTTC. The V call is TRBV12-3 or TRBV12-4, the J call TRBJ2-7; D possibly corresponds to TRBD2 (7 bases). This CDR3 is built from 14 residues. Trimming left V 6 bases short and J 5 bases short, with 17 bases between.

This clonotype was seen only a few times. The chain combines TRBV10-3 with TRBJ2-3; weak D call: TRBD2 (5 bases). The CDR3 has 16 residues. The germline V gene encodes CDR1 ENHRY and CDR2 SYGVKD. Trimming took off 5 bases at V and 0 bases at J, with 15 bases between the two ends. CDR3 coding DNA: TGTGCCATCAGTCCCCCAGGAGGCGTAAGCACAGATACGCAGTATTTT. Translated, it gives CAISPPGGVSTDTQYF.

The rearrangement joins TRBV20-1 to TRBJ2-1; 11 bases are a match to TRBD2. The junction had 3 bases not matched to a gene; V was cut back by 3 bases and J by 2 bases. The germline gives CDR1 DFQATT, CDR2 SNEGSKA (reference sequence). The CDR3 has 15 residues. The CDR3 here is CSARALAGAYNEQFF. The CDR3 DNA sequence: TGCAGTGCTAGGGCACTAGCGGGAGCCTACAATGAGCAGTTCTTC.

The chain is built from TRBV30 and TRBJ2-1; perhaps TRBD2 as D (6 bases). The CDR3 sequence is 13 residues long. Trimming cost V 5 bases and J 12 bases, with 20 bases left between them. Germline V gives CDR1 GTSNPN, CDR2 SVGIG (reference sequence). This CDR3 reads CAWAYSGTEGQFF. CDR3 DNA sequence: TGTGCCTGGGCCTATAGCGGTACTGAGGGGCAGTTCTTC.

The rearrangement links TRBV27 to TRBJ1-5, with a possible D match to TRBD1 (5 bases). Germline V gene sequence: CDR1 MNHEY, CDR2 SMNVEV (reference sequence). This CDR3 region has 13 residues. Trimming took 5 bases from V and 7 from J, leaving 12 bases between them. CDR3 residues: CASSLFEGQPQHF. CDR3 bases: TGTGCCAGCAGTCTTTTTGAGGGGCAGCCCCAGCATTTT.